The next 17 T cell receptor beta chains were all read from a single sample in a study of T cell responses to AZD1222 COVID-19 vaccine (dated by TCRdb to the early 2020s). Libraries were prepared through the immunoSEQ multiplex PCR assay. The table comes from immuneACCESS by way of TCRdb, which keeps in-frame sequences with V and J called. Part of the clones is missing from these tables; in studies checked, under half for an unresolved V gene and the rest for unknown reasons. This sample lists approximately 190,000 clones; roughly 93% were detected once. Roughly 9.8% of the sample is held by the ten biggest clonotypes. In light of the paper, this sample's time point label describes: baseline before first vaccination. Sequences were derived from peripheral blood, sampled on day 0 of AZD1222 vaccination. Receptors were obtained from an adult in good health.

The chain joins TRBV5-1 to TRBJ2-7; 10 nucleotides line up with TRBD1. Germline loops: CDR1 SGHRS, CDR2 YFSETQ. V shed 5 bases and J 2 bases; nucleotides not matched to a gene: 7. The CDR3 consists of 15 residues. CDR3 bases: TGCGCCAGCAGACAGGGGACAGGGGAAACCTACGAGCAGTACTTC. It codes for CASRQGTGETYEQYF.

J is TRBJ2-7 and V is TRBV7-6, with 11 bases fitting TRBD2. V was pared by 4 bases and J by 3 bases, with 5 bases of the junction left unmatched. Germline CDR1 reads SGHVS; CDR2 reads FNYEAQ. The CDR3 length is 15 residues. CDR3 DNA: TGTGCCAGCAGCTCGGGACTAGCGGATCTCTACGAGCAGTACTTC. Translated, it gives CASSSGLADLYEQYF.

This clone appeared once. This chain connects TRBV19 to TRBJ1-5; 8 bases map to TRBD1. This CDR3 has 16 residues. CDR1 and CDR2 (germline): LNHDA, SQIVND (reference sequence). With V trimmed by 5 bases and J by 0 bases, 6 bases remained unmatched. The CDR3 nucleotides read TGTGCCAGTAGTCTCCGACAGGGGCGTAGCAATCAGCCCCAGCATTTT. It encodes CASSLRQGRSNQPQHF.

The chain uses TRBV13 and TRBJ2-3; 10 bases align to TRBD1. The CDR3 is made up of 15 amino acids. Germline loops: CDR1 PRHDT, CDR2 FYEKMQ (reference sequence). V lost 5 bases and J lost 1; bases outside the gene matches: 3. In DNA, the CDR3 is TGTGCCAGCAGCCGGACAGGGGGTGGCACAGATACGCAGTATTTT. Translated, it gives CASSRTGGGTDTQYF.

The rearrangement links TRBV9 to TRBJ2-1; perhaps TRBD2 as D (6 bases). From germline, CDR1 is SGDLS and CDR2 YYNGEE. The CDR3 length is 16 residues. V dropped 0 bases and J dropped 0 bases, with 10 bases sitting between them. This CDR3 reads CASSVGAGSSYNEQFF. DNA of the CDR3: TGTGCCAGCAGCGTAGGAGCGGGCAGCTCCTACAATGAGCAGTTCTTC.

The V and J genes are TRBV7-2 and TRBJ2-2, with D unresolved. Germline loops: CDR1 SGHTA, CDR2 FQGNSA. The germline V and J ends were trimmed by 5 bases and 7 bases, with 14 bases remaining between them. The CDR3 runs to 14 residues. The chain's CDR3 is CASSITPWGGELFF. CDR3 DNA: TGTGCCAGCAGCATCACCCCATGGGGCGGGGAGCTGTTTTTT.

This chain links TRBV3-1 (or the pseudogene TRBV3-2) with TRBJ2-1; 9 positions agree with TRBD2. J was trimmed by 3 bases and V by 0 bases; bases with no gene match: 3. The CDR3 spans 16 residues. Germline CDR1 reads LGHDT; CDR2 reads YNNKEL (reference sequence). CDR3 protein: CASSQDWREGYNEQFF. The CDR3 bases are TGTGCCAGCAGCCAAGATTGGCGGGAGGGCTACAATGAGCAGTTCTTC.

The chain has TRBV5-1 and TRBJ1-2; a possible D gene is TRBD1 (6 bases). The length of the CDR3 is 13 residues. Trimming removed 4 bases from V and 2 bases from J, with 9 bases in between. Germline values: CDR1 SGHRS, CDR2 YFSETQ. In nucleotides, the CDR3 is TGCGCCAGCAGCGCAACAGGGAACTATGGCTACACCTTC. Protein product: CASSATGNYGYTF.

The chain links TRBV9 to TRBJ1-1; 9 positions agree with TRBD1. The V segment lost 3 bases and the J segment 1 base; nucleotides outside the gene matches: 4. CDR1 SGDLS and CDR2 YYNGEE come from the germline V gene. The CDR3 is 15 amino acids. CDR3 coding DNA: TGTGCCAGCAGCGCGAGACAGGGGGGGAACACTGAAGCTTTCTTT. It yields the protein CASSARQGGNTEAFF.

This chain uses TRBV3-1 (or the pseudogene TRBV3-2) with TRBJ1-2; 7 bases match TRBD1. CDR1 and CDR2 (germline): LGHDT, YNNKEL (reference sequence). With V trimmed by 4 bases and J by 8 bases, 7 bases remained unmatched. CDR3 length equals 13 residues. DNA for the CDR3: TGTGCCAGCAGCCGAACGACAGGGACCGGCTACACCTTC. Encoded protein: CASSRTTGTGYTF.

In its sample, this clone was seen a few times. This chain joins TRBV27 and TRBJ2-2; 7 bases line up with TRBD1. Germline V gene data show CDR1 as MNHEY and CDR2 as SMNVEV (reference sequence). V lost 3 bases to trimming and J lost 5 bases; unmatched junction nucleotides: 6. This CDR3 is 15 amino acids long. CDR3: CASSFHRGGTGELFF. CDR3 DNA: TGTGCCAGCAGTTTCCACAGGGGTGGGACCGGGGAGCTGTTTTTT.

The chain carries TRBV28 and TRBJ1-5; weak D call: TRBD1 (6 bases). Trimming removed 3 bases from V and 11 bases from J, with 14 bases in between. The CDR3 spans 13 residues. Germline V CDR1 and CDR2: MDHEN, SYDVKM. CDR3: CASSLRGPNTQHF. For the CDR3, the DNA is TGTGCCAGCAGTTTGCGGGGGCCTAACACCCAGCATTTT.

This clone was seen a few times. CDR3 nucleotide sequence: TGTGCCAGCAGCTTAGACCCTCAAACGGACGGGAGCTCCTACGAGCAGTACTTC. Amino acid sequence: CASSLDPQTDGSSYEQYF. V and J are TRBV7-8 and TRBJ2-7, with D perhaps TRBD2 (6 bases). The CDR3 extends over 18 amino acids. V was trimmed by 1 base and J by 0 bases, leaving 19 bases between them. Germline assignment: CDR1 SGHVS and CDR2 FQNEAQ.

V and J are TRBV29-1 and TRBJ2-1; TRBD2 matches at 9 bases. CDR1 is SQVTM and CDR2 is ANQGSEA in the germline V gene. The CDR3 length is 16 residues. V lost 4 bases to trimming and J lost 0 bases; unmatched junction nucleotides: 7. The CDR3 here is CSVVGLAMSSYNEQFF. DNA for the CDR3: TGCAGCGTTGTTGGACTAGCGATGAGCTCCTACAATGAGCAGTTCTTC.

In DNA, the CDR3 is TGCGCCAGCAGCTTGGAACTAGCGGGAGGGTGGGATACGCAGTATTTT. Protein: CASSLELAGGWDTQYF. This sequence joins TRBV5-1 and TRBJ2-3; 13 bases map to TRBD2. Losses at the gene ends were 0 bases for V and 6 bases for J; bases not matched to a gene: 4. The germline CDR1 and CDR2 sequences are SGHRS and YFSETQ. This CDR3 spans 16 amino acids.

This rearrangement joins TRBV28 to TRBJ2-3; D ambiguous. V was shortened by 1 base and J by 0 bases, with 8 bases between the two germline ends. The germline V gene has CDR1 MDHEN and CDR2 SYDVKM. The CDR3 has 15 amino acids. CDR3 nucleotide sequence: TGTGCCAGCAGTTTATCTGGGATTAGCACAGATACGCAGTATTTT. This gives the protein CASSLSGISTDTQYF.

CDR3 sequence: CSASDLSYNEQFF. In DNA, the CDR3 is TGCAGTGCTAGTGATTTGTCCTACAATGAGCAGTTCTTC. This chain joins TRBV20-1 and TRBJ2-1; D gene uncertain. The CDR3 is made up of 13 amino acids. Germline V gives CDR1 DFQATT, CDR2 SNEGSKA (reference sequence). With 3 bases removed from V and 1 base from J, the gap between germline ends came to 7 bases.